These 7 T cell receptor beta chains were sequenced from one sample in a study of patients and donors after allogeneic stem cell transplantation. TCRdb re-derived calls from the RT-PCR reads in MiXCR, one entry per CDR3 protein. The table has about 200,000 distinct CDR3 sequences, about 40% seen once. Sequencing was carried out using blood, either unsorted or a sorted T cell fraction (not recorded which). The receptor source for this set is a human donor who was either an allogeneic HSCT recipient or a stem cell or donor lymphocyte infusion donor (not recorded which). It is not recorded whose cells these are; they may come from a transplant donor.

The chain combines TRBV6-6 with TRBJ1-6, with 7 bases fitting TRBD1. Germline V gene sequence: CDR1 MNHNY, CDR2 SVGAGI (reference sequence). The V segment lost 5 bases and the J segment 5 bases; nucleotides outside the gene matches: 12. The CDR3 is made up of 17 amino acids. The CDR3 reads CASSDRSGTADNSPLHF. DNA for the CDR3: TGTGCCAGCAGTGACCGCTCCGGGACAGCAGATAATTCACCCCTCCACTTT.

This clonotype was observed a few times. The rearrangement joins TRBV7-3 to TRBJ1-2; D is uncertain. The CDR3 covers 15 residues. V was pared by 1 base and J by 3 bases, with 12 bases between. CDR1 and CDR2 (germline): SGHTA, FQGTGA. CDR3 DNA sequence: TGTGCCAGCAGCTTAAGGCCTCCGGGTCACTATGGCTACACCTTC. Translating gives CASSLRPPGHYGYTF. Variable domain in full (rest from reference TRBV7-3 and TRBJ1-2): GAGVSQTPSNKVTEKGKYVELRCDPISGHTALYWYRQSLGQGPEFLIYFQGTGAADDSGLPNDRFFAVRPEGSVSTLKIQRTERGDSAVYLCASSLRPPGHYGYTFGSGTRLTVV.

V gene TRBV20-1 combines with J gene TRBJ2-6; no clear D. In germline, CDR1 is DFQATT, CDR2 SNEGSKA (reference sequence). V was cut by 6 bases and J by 0 bases, with 6 bases left in between. The CDR3 runs to 13 residues. This CDR3 is CSASRSGANVLTF. CDR3 in DNA: TGCAGTGCCTCCCGCTCTGGGGCCAACGTCCTGACTTTC.

The table lists this clonotype with a count of one. This chain links TRBV7-9 with TRBJ2-7; D not resolved. Germline CDR1 reads SEHNR; CDR2 reads FQNEAQ (reference sequence). The CDR3 is 11 residues long. V lost 7 bases, J lost 6 bases, and 10 bases lay in between. The CDR3, as DNA: TGTGCCAGCACCGAAGACGGCGAGCAGTACTTC. Protein product: CASTEDGEQYF.

In its sample, this clonotype was seen a few times. This chain connects TRBV6-2 or TRBV6-3 to TRBJ1-5; 8 nucleotides line up with TRBD1. CDR1 is MNHEY, CDR2 SVGEGT, per germline. The CDR3 is 18 residues long. After removal of 6 bases from V and 0 bases from J, the junction contained 13 bases not matched to a gene. This CDR3 is CASSHDRGLEYSNQPQHF. DNA for the CDR3: TGTGCCAGCAGCCATGACAGGGGACTAGAATATAGCAATCAGCCCCAGCATTTT.

This clonotype was detected a few times. The chain is built from TRBV6-5 and TRBJ2-3; TRBD1 aligns across 9 bases. Per germline, CDR1 MNHEY and CDR2 SVGAGI. Trimming cost V 4 bases and J 6 bases; bases outside gene matches: 8. The CDR3 consists of 15 residues. The CDR3 DNA reads TGTGCCAGCAGTTCCCAGGGGGACAGGGCCGATACGCAGTATTTT. Translating gives CASSSQGDRADTQYF.

This rearrangement joins TRBV12-3 or TRBV12-4 to TRBJ2-1, with TRBD1 matching 7 bases. Trimming cost V 6 bases and J 1 base; bases outside gene matches: 6. The CDR3 spans 15 residues. The CDR3 reads CASSSSGQSYNEQFF. The DNA for the CDR3 is TGTGCCAGCAGCTCTTCGGGACAGTCCTACAATGAGCAGTTCTTC.